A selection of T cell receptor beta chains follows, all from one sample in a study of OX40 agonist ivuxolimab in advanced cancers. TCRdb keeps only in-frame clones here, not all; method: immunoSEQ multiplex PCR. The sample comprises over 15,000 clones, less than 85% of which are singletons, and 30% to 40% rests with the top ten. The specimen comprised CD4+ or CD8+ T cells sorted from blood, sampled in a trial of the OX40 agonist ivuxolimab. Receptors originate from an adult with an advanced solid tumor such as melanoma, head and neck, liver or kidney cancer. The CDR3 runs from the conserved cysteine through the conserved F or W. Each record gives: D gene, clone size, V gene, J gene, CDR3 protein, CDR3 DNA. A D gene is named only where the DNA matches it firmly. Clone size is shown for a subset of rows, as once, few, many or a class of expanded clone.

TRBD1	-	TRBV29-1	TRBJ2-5	CSVERTGETQYF	TGCAGCGTTGAGAGGACAGGAGAGACCCAGTACTTC
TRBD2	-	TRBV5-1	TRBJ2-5	CASSLLAGDPETQYF	TGCGCCAGCAGCCTACTAGCGGGGGACCCAGAGACCCAGTACTTC
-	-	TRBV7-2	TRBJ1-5	CASSLGLSQPQHF	TGTGCCAGCAGCTTGGGACTGAGTCAGCCCCAGCATTTT
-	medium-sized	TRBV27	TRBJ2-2	CASSLIGSGELFF	TGTGCCAGCAGTTTAATAGGCTCCGGGGAGCTGTTTTTT
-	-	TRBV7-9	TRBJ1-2	CASSFSEGDGYTF	TGTGCCAGCAGCTTCTCGGAGGGGGATGGCTACACCTTC
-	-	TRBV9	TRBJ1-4	CASSLTTGLDNEKLFF	TGTGCCAGCAGCCTCACAACAGGGTTGGATAATGAAAAACTGTTTTTT
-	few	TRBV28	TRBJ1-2	CASSLGGQNYGYTF	TGTGCCAGCAGTTTGGGGGGGCAGAACTATGGCTACACCTTC
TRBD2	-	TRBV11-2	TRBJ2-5	CASSASGGPETQYF	TGTGCCAGCAGCGCCTCGGGGGGGCCAGAGACCCAGTACTTC
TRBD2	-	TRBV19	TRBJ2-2	CASSIASGRAPGELFF	TGTGCCAGTAGTATCGCTAGCGGGAGGGCCCCCGGGGAGCTGTTTTTT
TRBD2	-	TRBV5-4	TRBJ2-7	CASSTGEGPYEQYF	TGTGCCAGCAGCACCGGGGAGGGGCCCTACGAGCAGTACTTC